This note documents a single T cell receptor (beta chain) sequence. Its antigen is as yet unknown. The sample belongs to a study of cytomegalovirus exposure and HLA in healthy donors. At the level of the study: Caucasian-associated ancestry cluster membership applied to about 83% of 398 genotyped donors. Study observations and caveats: Near-uniform donor sequencing depth was presumed by presence/absence analyses. Later analysis identified 16,000 or so TCR beta sequences associated with HLA alleles, using a false discovery rate threshold of 0.05.

60 Vbeta and 13 Jbeta primers were used in PCR. The assay was immunoSEQ multiplex PCR, and TCRdb's table has in-frame clones only and misses some. Among around 58,000 clones, roughly 73% were seen once, and the ten largest hold approximately 5.4%. J was trimmed by 1 base and V by 6 bases; bases with no gene match: 3. The germline CDR1 and CDR2 sequences are MDHEN and SYDVKM. The CDR3 has 16 residues. This TCR was recovered from a male donor in good health and CMV-seropositive. The V gene is TRBV28, the J gene TRBJ2-1; 13 nucleotides match TRBD2. Material for sequencing was PBMCs. The CDR3 nucleotides read TGTGCCAGCAGAGGACTAGCGGGGGTTTCCTACAATGAGCAGTTCTTC. It is translated as CASRGLAGVSYNEQFF.